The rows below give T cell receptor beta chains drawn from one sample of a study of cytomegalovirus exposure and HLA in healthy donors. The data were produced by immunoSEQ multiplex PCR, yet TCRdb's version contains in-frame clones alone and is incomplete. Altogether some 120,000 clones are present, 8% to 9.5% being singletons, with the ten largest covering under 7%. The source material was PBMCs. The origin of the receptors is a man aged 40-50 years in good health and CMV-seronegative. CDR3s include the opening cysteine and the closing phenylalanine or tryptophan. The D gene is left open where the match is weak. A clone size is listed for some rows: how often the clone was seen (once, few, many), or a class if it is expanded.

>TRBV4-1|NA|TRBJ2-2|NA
TGCGCCAGCAGCCAAGGGAGCACCGGGGAGCTGTTTTTT
CASSQGSTGELFF
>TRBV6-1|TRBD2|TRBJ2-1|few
TGTGCCAGCAGTTGGAAGCGGGGGGAGGTGAATGAGCAGTTCTTC
CASSWKRGEVNEQFF
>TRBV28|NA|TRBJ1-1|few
TGTGCCAGCAGTTGGCAGGAGAACACTGAAGCTTTCTTT
CASSWQENTEAFF
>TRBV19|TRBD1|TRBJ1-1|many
TGTGCCAGTAGCCCACGTGGGACAGGGTACGAAGCTTTCTTT
CASSPRGTGYEAFF
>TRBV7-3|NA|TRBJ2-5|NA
TGTGCCAGCAGCTTAAACGGGGTCCAAGAGACCCAGTACTTC
CASSLNGVQETQYF
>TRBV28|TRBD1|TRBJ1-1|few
TGTGCCAGCACCTCGACAGGGGGCGAAAACACTGAAGCTTTCTTT
CASTSTGGENTEAFF
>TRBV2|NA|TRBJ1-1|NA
TGTGCCAGCCAGTCTACTGAAGCTTTCTTT
CASQSTEAFF
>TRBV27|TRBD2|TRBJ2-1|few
TGTGCCAGCATGATAGCGGGGGGGCCCGGAAATGAGCAGTTCTTC
CASMIAGGPGNEQFF
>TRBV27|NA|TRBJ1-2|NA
TGTGCCAGCAGTTTATCCGGGGTTAGCTATGGCTACACCTTC
CASSLSGVSYGYTF
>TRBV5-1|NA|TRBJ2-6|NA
TGCGCCAGCGTAAATTGGCCCTCTGGGGCCAACGTCCTGACTTTC
CASVNWPSGANVLTF
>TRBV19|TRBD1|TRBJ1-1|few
TGTGCCAGTAGTAAGACAGGGGGCAGGAACACTGAAGCTTTCTTT
CASSKTGGRNTEAFF
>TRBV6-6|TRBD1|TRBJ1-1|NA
TGTGCCAGCAGTTCCTTTCCAGGGGGGAACACTGAAGCTTTCTTT
CASSSFPGGNTEAFF
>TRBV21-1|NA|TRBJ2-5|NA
TGTGCCAGCCCCAAGGCAGGGAAAGAGACCCAGTACTTC
CASPKAGKETQYF
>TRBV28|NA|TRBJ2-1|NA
TGTGCCAGCAGCCAGACAGCCCCAGACGGTGAGCAGTTCTTC
CASSQTAPDGEQFF
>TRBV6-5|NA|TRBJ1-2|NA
TGTGCCAGCAGTATCACCCACGGGGAAGGGTATGGCTACACCTTC
CASSITHGEGYGYTF
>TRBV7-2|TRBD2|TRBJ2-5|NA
TGTGCCAGCAGCTCCGGGGGGGGCCGAGAGACCCAGTACTTC
CASSSGGGRETQYF
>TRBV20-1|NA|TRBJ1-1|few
TGCAGTGCGGCCCGGGGGTTACAAGCTTTCTTT
CSAARGLQAFF
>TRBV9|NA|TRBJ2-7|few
TGTGCCAGCAGCCTGACAGGAGGCCCCCTTAGCTCCTACGAGCAGTACTTC
CASSLTGGPLSSYEQYF
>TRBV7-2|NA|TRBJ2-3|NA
TGTGCCAGCAGCTTAAGCGGGCGACTCACAGATACGCAGTATTTT
CASSLSGRLTDTQYF
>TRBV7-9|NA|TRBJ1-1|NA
TGTGCCAGCAGCTCGGAGGGAGGGAACACTGAAGCTTTCTTT
CASSSEGGNTEAFF
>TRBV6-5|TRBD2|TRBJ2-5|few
TGTGCCAGCACCGGGACTAGCGGGGACAAAGAGACCCAGTACTTC
CASTGTSGDKETQYF
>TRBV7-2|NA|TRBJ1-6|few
TGTGCCAGCAGCTTAGTCGTAGGGGATAATTCACCCCTCCACTTT
CASSLVVGDNSPLHF
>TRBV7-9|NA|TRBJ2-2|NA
TGTGCCAGCAGCCACGGTTCCGGGGAGCTGTTTTTT
CASSHGSGELFF
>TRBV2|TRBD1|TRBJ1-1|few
TGTGCCAGCAGTCGGGACAGATTAATGAACACTGAAGCTTTCTTT
CASSRDRLMNTEAFF
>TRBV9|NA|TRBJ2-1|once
TGTGCCAGCAGTGCACAGGAGGGCGTCCCCCCCGAGCAGTTCTTC
CASSAQEGVPPEQFF
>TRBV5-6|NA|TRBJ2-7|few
TGTGCCAGCAGCTTGGAATCCCGCGAGCAGTACTTC
CASSLESREQYF
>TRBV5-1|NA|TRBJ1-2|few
TGCGCCAGCAGCTTGGATCGTAACTATGGCTACACCTTC
CASSLDRNYGYTF
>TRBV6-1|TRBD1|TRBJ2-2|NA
TGTGCCACCACATGGACAGGGAGCACCGGGGAGCTGTTTTTT
CATTWTGSTGELFF
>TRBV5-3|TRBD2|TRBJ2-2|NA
TGTGCCAGAATCCTGGAGGTAGCGGGGGGCAACGGGGAGCTGTTTTTT
CARILEVAGGNGELFF
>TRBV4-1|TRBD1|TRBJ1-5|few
TGCGCCAGCAGCCAATGGGACAGTAGCAATCAGCCCCAGCATTTT
CASSQWDSSNQPQHF
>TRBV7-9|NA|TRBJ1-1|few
TGTGCCAGCAGCTCTGGGGGGGGGTACACTGAAGCTTTCTTT
CASSSGGGYTEAFF
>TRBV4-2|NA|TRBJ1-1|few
TGTGCCAGCAGCCAAGATCCCGCCGGGAGGGGGACTGAAGCTTTCTTT
CASSQDPAGRGTEAFF
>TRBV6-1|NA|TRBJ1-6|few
TGTGCCAGCAGTGAAGGGGGGCCAGCTCGGTACCTCCACTTT
CASSEGGPARYLHF
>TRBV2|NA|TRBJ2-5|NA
TGTGCCAGCAGTGAAGGGAGGACCCAGTACTTC
CASSEGRTQYF
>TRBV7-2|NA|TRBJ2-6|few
TGTGCCAGCAGCTCCCGGGACTCTGGGGCCAACGTCCTGACTTTC
CASSSRDSGANVLTF
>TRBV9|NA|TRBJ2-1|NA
TGTGCCAGCAGCGCAGGGTATGAGCAGTTCTTC
CASSAGYEQFF